The entry that follows covers one T cell receptor beta chain sequence. Its specificity is unknown. The CDR3 has 14 amino acids. Germline loops: CDR1 ENHRY, CDR2 SYGVKD. Trimming removed 5 bases at V and 2 bases at J, with 13 bases between. The data belong to a study of CD8 T cells in ankylosing spondylitis. Findings and caveats of the study: A motif of under ten highly homologous TCR beta variants was seen as apparently characteristic of ankylosing spondylitis blood. Earlier reports found some motif variants in synovial fluid and blood in reactive arthritis. Within matched ankylosing spondylitis synovial fluid, disease-linked clones were reportedly significantly enriched. Clones that were linked to disease were CD8+ and were relatively rare in peripheral blood.

Construction of TCR beta libraries was performed using quantitative 5'-RACE with molecular barcodes. TCRdb independently ran MiXCR on the 5' RACE reads; one entry per CDR3 protein. The profile shows about 220,000 distinct CDR3 sequences, more than 5.5% of them singletons. The chain links TRBV10-3 to TRBJ2-7; TRBD2 might be the D (5 bases). The sequence was obtained from a male donor with ankylosing spondylitis. The sequenced sample consisted of blood, either unsorted or a sorted T cell fraction (not recorded which). The CDR3 nucleotides are TGTGCCATCAGTCCCGACTATTCCACCTACGAGCAGTACTTC. The encoded protein is CAISPDYSTYEQYF.